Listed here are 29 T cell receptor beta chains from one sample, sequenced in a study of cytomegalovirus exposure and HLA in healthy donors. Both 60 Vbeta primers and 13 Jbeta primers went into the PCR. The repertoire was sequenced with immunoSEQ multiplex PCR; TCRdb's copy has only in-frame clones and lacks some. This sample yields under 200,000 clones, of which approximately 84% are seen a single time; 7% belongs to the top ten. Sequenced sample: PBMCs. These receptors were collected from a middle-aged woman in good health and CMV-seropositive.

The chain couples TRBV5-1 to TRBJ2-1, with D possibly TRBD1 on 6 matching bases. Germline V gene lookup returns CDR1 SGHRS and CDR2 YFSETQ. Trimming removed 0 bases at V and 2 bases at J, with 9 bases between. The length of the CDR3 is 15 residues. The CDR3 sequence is CASSLAWDTYNEQFF. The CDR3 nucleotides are TGCGCCAGCAGCTTGGCTTGGGACACCTACAATGAGCAGTTCTTC.

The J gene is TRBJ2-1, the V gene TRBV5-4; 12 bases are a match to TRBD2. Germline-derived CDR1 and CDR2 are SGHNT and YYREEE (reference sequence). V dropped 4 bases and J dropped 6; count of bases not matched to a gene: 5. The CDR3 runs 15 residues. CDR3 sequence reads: CASSLAGGPVNEQFF. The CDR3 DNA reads TGTGCCAGCAGCCTAGCGGGGGGGCCCGTCAATGAGCAGTTCTTC.

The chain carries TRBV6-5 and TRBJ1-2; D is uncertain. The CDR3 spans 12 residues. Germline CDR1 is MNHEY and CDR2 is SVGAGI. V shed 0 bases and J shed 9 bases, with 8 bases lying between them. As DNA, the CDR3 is TGTGCCAGCAGTTACTCCGGGGAGAGCTACACCTTC. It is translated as CASSYSGESYTF.

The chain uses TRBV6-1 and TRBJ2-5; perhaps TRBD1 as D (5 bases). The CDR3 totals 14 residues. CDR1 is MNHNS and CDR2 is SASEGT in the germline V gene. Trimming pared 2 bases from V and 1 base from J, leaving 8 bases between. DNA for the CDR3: TGTGCCAGCAGTGAATGGGGCAGCCAAGAGACCCAGTACTTC. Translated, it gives CASSEWGSQETQYF.

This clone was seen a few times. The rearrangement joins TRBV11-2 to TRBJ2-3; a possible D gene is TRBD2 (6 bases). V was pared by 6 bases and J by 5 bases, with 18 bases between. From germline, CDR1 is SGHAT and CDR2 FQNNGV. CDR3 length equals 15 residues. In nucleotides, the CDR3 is TGTGCCAGCAGAATCGGGACTCTCCTAAGAGATACGCAGTATTTT. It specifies CASRIGTLLRDTQYF.

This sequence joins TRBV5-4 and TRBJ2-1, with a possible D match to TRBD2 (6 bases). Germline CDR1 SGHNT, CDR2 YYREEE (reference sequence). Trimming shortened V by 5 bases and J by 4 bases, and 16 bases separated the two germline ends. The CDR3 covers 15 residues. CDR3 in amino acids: CASRTGSGDYNEQFF. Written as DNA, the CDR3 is TGTGCCAGCAGGACCGGGAGCGGTGATTACAATGAGCAGTTCTTC.

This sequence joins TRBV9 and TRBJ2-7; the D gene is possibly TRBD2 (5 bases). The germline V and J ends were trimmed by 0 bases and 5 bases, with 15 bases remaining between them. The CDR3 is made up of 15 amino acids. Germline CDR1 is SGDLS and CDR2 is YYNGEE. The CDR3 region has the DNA TGTGCCAGCAGCGTAGGGTCCTCCCCACTAGACGAGCAGTACTTC. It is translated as CASSVGSSPLDEQYF.

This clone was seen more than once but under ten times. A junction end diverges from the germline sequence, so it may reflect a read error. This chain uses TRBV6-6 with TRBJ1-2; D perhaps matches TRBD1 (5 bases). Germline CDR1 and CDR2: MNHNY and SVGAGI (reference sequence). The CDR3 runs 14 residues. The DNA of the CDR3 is TGTGCCATCAGTGAGTCGGGCAGGGCGGCGGGCTACACCTTC. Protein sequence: CAISESGRAAGYTF.

In nucleotides, the CDR3 is TGTGCCAGCAGTATAACCGGGACAGGGCCTGGAAACACCATATATTTT. Translated, it gives CASSITGTGPGNTIYF. The chain links TRBV27 to TRBJ1-3; 9 bases line up with TRBD1. Germline CDR1 reads MNHEY; CDR2 reads SMNVEV (reference sequence). The CDR3 spans 16 residues. Unmatched junction bases numbered 7, after V lost 5 bases and J lost 2 bases.

The CDR3 is CATRGGRGSYNEQFF. The CDR3 DNA is TGTGCCACCAGGGGGGGCAGGGGGAGCTACAATGAGCAGTTCTTC. The chain has TRBV15 and TRBJ2-1; perhaps TRBD1 as D (7 bases). The length of the CDR3 is 15 residues. The germline CDR1 and CDR2 sequences are LNHNV and YYDKDF (reference sequence). V was clipped by 6 bases and J by 3 bases, with 15 bases between them.

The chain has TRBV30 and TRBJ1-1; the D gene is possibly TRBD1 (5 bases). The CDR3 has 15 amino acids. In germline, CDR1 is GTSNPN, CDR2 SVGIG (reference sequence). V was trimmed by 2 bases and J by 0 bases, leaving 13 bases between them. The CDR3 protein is CAWSKRGGVNTEAFF. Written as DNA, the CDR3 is TGTGCCTGGAGTAAGAGGGGAGGGGTGAACACTGAAGCTTTCTTT.

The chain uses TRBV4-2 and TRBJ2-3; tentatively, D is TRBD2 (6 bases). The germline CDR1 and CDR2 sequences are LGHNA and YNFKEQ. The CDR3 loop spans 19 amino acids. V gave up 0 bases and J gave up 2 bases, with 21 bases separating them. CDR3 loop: CASSQDAPAGGVITDTQYF. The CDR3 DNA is TGTGCCAGCAGCCAAGACGCGCCCGCCGGGGGAGTTATCACAGATACGCAGTATTTT.

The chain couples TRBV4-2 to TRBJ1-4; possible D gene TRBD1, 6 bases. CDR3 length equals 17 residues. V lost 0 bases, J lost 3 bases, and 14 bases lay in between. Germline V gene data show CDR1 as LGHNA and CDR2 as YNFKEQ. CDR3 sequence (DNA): TGTGCCAGCAGCCAAGATAAAGAAGGACAGCCTAATGAAAAACTGTTTTTT. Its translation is CASSQDKEGQPNEKLFF.

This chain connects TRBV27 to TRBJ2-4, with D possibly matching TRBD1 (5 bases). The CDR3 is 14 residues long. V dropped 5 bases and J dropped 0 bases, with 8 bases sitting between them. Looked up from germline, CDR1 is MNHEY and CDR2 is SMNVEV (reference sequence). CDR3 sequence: CASSLTVAKNIQYF. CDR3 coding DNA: TGTGCCAGCAGTCTGACAGTAGCCAAAAACATTCAGTACTTC.

The CDR3 nucleotides are TGTGCCAGCAGCTTCTCGGTTCTAGAGATCTCCGGTGAGCAGTTCTTC. It is translated as CASSFSVLEISGEQFF. This sequence joins TRBV5-4 and TRBJ2-1; D gene unclear. This CDR3 is 16 amino acids long. The V gene's germline CDR1 is SGHNT and CDR2 YYREEE (reference sequence). Trimming pared 2 bases from V and 9 bases from J, leaving 21 bases between.

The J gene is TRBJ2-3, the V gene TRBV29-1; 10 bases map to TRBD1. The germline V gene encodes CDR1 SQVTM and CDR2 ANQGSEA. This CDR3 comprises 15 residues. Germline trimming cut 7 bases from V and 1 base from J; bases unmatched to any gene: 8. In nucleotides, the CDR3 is TGCAGCGCCCATACCGGGACAGGGGGCACAGATACGCAGTATTTT. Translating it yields CSAHTGTGGTDTQYF.

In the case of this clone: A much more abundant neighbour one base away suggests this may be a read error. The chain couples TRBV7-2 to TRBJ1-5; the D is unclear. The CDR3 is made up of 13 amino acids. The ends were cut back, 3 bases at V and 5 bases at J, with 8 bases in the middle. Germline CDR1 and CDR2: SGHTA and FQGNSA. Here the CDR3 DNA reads TGTGCCAGCAGCTTGGGGAGAGATCAGCCCCAGCATTTT. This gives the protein CASSLGRDQPQHF.

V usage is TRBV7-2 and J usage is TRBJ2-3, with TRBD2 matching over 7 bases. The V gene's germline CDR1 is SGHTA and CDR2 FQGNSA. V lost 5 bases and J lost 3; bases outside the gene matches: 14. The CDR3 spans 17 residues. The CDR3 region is CASSHGRGVGVTDTQYF. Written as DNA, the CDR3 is TGTGCCAGCAGCCACGGACGGGGGGTCGGGGTAACAGATACGCAGTATTTT. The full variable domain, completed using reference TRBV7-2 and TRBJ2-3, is GAGVSQSPSNKVTEKGKDVELRCDPISGHTALYWYRQSLGQGLEFLIYFQGNSAPDKSGLPSDRFSAERTGGSVSTLTIQRTQQEDSAVYLCASSHGRGVGVTDTQYFGPGTRLTVL.

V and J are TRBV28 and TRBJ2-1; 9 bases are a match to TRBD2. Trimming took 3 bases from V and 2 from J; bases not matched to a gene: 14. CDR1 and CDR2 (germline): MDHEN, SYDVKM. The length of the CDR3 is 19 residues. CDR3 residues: CASSLEGLAGASTYNEQFF. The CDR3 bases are TGTGCCAGCAGTTTGGAAGGATTAGCGGGGGCCTCAACCTACAATGAGCAGTTCTTC.

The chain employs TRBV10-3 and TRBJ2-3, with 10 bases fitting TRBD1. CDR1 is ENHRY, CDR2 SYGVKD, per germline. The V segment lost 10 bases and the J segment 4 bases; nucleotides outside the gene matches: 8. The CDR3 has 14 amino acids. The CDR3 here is CATDRGQGADTQYF. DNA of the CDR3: TGTGCCACCGACAGGGGGCAAGGGGCAGATACGCAGTATTTT.

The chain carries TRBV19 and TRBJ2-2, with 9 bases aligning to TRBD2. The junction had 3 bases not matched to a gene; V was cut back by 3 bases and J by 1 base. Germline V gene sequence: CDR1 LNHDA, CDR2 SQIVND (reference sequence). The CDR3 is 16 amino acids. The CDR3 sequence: CASSIRRGGNTGELFF. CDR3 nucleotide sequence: TGTGCCAGTAGTATTCGGCGGGGGGGGAACACCGGGGAGCTGTTTTTT.

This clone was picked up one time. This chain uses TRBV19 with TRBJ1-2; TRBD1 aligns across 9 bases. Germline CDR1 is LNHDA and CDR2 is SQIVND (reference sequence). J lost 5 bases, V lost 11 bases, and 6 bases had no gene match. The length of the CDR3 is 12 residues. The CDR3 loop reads CAVGDRAYGYTF. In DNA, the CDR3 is TGTGCCGTGGGGGACAGGGCTTATGGCTACACCTTC. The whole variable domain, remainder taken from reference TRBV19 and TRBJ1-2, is DGGITQSPKYLFRKEGQNVTLSCEQNLNHDAMYWYRQDPGQGLRLIYYSQIVNDFQKGDIAEGYSVSREKKESFPLTVTSAQKNPTAFYLCAVGDRAYGYTFGSGTRLTVV.

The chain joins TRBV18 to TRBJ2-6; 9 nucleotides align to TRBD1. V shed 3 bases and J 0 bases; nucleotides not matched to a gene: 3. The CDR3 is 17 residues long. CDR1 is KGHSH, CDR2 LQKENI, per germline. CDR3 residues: CASSPTGGRSGANVLTF. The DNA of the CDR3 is TGTGCCAGCTCACCCACAGGGGGCCGCTCTGGGGCCAACGTCCTGACTTTC.

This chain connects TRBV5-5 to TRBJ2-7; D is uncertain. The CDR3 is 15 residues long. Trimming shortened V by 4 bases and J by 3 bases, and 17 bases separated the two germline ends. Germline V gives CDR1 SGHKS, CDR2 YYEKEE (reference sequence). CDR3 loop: CASSPFWQVDYEQYF. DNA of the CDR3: TGTGCCAGCAGCCCGTTTTGGCAGGTCGACTACGAGCAGTACTTC. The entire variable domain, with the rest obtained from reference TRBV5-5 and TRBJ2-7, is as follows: DAGVTQSPTHLIKTRGQQVTLRCSPISGHKSVSWYQQVLGQGPQFIFQYYEKEERGRGNFPDRFSARQFPNYSSELNVNALLLGDSALYLCASSPFWQVDYEQYFGPGTRLTVT.

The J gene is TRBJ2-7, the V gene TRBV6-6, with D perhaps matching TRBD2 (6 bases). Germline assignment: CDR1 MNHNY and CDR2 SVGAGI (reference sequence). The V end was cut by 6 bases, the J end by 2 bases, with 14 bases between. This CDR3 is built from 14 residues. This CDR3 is CASRNSGLTYEQYF. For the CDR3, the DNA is TGTGCCAGCAGGAATAGCGGCCTCACCTACGAGCAGTACTTC.

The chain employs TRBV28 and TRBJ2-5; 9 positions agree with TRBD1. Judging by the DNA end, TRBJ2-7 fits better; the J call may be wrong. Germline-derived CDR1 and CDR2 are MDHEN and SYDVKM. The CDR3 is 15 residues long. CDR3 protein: CASSLSGQGAYEQYF. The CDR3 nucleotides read TGTGCCAGCAGTTTATCGGGACAGGGTGCCTACGAGCAGTACTTC.

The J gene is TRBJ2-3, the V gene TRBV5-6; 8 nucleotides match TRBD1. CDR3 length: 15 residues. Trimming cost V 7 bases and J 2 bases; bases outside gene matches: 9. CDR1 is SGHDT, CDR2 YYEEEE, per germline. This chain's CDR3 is CASQPRQGFTDTQYF. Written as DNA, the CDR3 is TGTGCCAGCCAACCAAGACAGGGGTTCACAGATACGCAGTATTTT.

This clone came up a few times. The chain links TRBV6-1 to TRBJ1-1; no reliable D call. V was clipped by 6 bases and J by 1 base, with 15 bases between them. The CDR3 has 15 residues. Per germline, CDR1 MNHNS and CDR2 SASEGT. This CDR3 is CASSPLWSQNTEAFF. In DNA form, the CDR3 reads TGTGCCAGCAGCCCCCTGTGGAGTCAGAACACTGAAGCTTTCTTT.

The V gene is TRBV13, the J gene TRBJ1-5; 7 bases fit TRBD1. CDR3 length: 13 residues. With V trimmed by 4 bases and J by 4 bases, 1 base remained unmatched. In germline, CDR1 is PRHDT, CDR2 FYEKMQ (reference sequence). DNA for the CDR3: TGTGCCAGCAGCTCGACAGGGAATCAGCCCCAGCATTTT. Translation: CASSSTGNQPQHF.